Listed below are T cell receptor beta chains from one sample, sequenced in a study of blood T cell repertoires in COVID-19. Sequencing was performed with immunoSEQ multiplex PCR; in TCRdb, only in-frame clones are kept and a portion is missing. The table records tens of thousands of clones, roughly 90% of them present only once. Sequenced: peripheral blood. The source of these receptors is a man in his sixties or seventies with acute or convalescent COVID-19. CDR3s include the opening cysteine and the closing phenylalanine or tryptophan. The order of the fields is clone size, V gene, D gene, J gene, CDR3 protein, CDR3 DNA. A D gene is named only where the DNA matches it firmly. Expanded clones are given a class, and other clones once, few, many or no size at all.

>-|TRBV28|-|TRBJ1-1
CASRFTSNTEAFF
TGTGCCAGCAGGTTCACTTCGAACACTGAAGCTTTCTTT
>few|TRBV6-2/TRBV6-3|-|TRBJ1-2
CASSTGGRYGYTF
TGTGCCAGCAGTACGGGGGGGCGATATGGCTACACCTTC
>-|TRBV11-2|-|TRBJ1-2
CASSFTPQDRVSGYTF
TGTGCCAGCAGCTTTACACCCCAGGACAGAGTGAGTGGCTACACCTTC
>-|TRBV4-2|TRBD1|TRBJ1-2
CASSQERGPQYGYTF
TGTGCCAGCAGCCAAGAGAGGGGGCCACAATATGGCTACACCTTC
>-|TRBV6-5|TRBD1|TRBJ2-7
CASSYSYRGTYEQYF
TGTGCCAGCAGTTACTCGTACAGGGGAACCTACGAGCAGTACTTC
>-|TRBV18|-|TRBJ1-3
CASSLVIGQGNTIYF
TGTGCCAGCTCACTGGTAATTGGCCAGGGAAACACCATATATTTT
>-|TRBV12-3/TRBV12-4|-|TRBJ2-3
CASSLLATDTQYF
TGTGCCAGCAGTTTGTTAGCCACAGATACGCAGTATTTT
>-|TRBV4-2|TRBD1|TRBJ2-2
CASSQDAAGGTGELFF
TGTGCCAGCAGCCAAGATGCCGCAGGGGGCACCGGGGAGCTGTTTTTT
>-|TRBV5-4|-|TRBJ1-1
CASSIRDTVRGTEAFF
TGTGCCAGCAGCATAAGAGACACAGTCAGGGGCACTGAAGCTTTCTTT
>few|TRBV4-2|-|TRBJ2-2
CASSQAARGSGGNTGELFF
TGTGCCAGCAGCCAAGCGGCCAGGGGGAGCGGGGGGAACACCGGGGAGCTGTTTTTT
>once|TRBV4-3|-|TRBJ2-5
CASSQAGRGGETQYF
TGCGCCAGCAGCCAAGCAGGAAGGGGGGGAGAGACCCAGTACTTC
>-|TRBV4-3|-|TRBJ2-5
CASSPTGSRIYF
TGCGCCAGCAGCCCGACCGGGAGCCGGATTTACTTC
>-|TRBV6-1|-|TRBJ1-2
CASSEWGVGYGYTF
TGTGCCAGCAGTGAATGGGGGGTTGGCTATGGCTACACCTTC
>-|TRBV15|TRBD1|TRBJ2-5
CATSRARTGGGETQYF
TGTGCCACCAGCAGAGCCCGGACAGGGGGGGGAGAGACCCAGTACTTC
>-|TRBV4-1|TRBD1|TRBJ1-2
CASSQVPGGGYGYTF
TGCGCCAGCAGCCAAGTGCCAGGGGGCGGCTATGGCTACACCTTC
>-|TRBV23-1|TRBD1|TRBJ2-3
CASSQSLNRTDRWWAKDTQYF
TGCGCCAGCAGTCAATCACTAAATCGCACGGACAGGTGGTGGGCTAAAGATACGCAGTATTTT
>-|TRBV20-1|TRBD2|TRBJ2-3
CSATSGNTQYF
TGCAGTGCTACTAGCGGGAATACGCAGTATTTT
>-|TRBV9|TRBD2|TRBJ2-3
CASSVDRGGGSDTQYF
TGTGCCAGCAGCGTAGATCGGGGGGGCGGGTCAGATACGCAGTATTTT
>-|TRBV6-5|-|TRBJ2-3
CASSSLGSPSGDTQYF
TGTGCCAGCAGTTCTCTTGGCAGCCCGTCGGGAGATACGCAGTATTTT
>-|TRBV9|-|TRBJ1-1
CASSVGPNTEAFF
TGTGCCAGCAGCGTAGGTCCTAACACTGAAGCTTTCTTT
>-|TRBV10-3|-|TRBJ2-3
CAIRAGQSTDTQYF
TGTGCCATCAGGGCGGGACAGAGCACAGATACGCAGTATTTT
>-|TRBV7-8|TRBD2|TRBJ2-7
CASSLAGLAGNYEQYF
TGTGCCAGCAGCTTAGCGGGGCTAGCGGGAAACTACGAGCAGTACTTC
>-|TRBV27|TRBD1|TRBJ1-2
CASSFRDRGRNGYTF
TGTGCCAGCAGTTTCAGGGACAGGGGTAGAAATGGCTACACCTTC
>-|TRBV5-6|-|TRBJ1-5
CASSLYSTNQPQHF
TGTGCCAGCAGCTTGTACAGCACAAATCAGCCCCAGCATTTT
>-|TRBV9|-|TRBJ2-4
CASAQGVGAKNIQYF
TGTGCCAGCGCCCAGGGCGTGGGAGCCAAAAACATTCAGTACTTC
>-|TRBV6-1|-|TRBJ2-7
CASSSVTGMEQYF
TGTGCCAGCAGTTCAGTTACAGGGATGGAGCAGTACTTC